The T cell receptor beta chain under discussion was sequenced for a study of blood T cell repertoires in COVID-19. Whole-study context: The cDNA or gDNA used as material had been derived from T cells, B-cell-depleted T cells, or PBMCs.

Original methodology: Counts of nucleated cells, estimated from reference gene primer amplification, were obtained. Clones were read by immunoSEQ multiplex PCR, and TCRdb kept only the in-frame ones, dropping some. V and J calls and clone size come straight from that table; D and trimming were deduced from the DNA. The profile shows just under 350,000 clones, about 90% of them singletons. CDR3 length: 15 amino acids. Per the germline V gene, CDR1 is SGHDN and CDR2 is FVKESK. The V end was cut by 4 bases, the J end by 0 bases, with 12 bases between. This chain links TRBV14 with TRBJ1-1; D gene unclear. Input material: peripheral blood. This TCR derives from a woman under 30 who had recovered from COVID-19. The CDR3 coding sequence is TGTGCCAGCAGCCGACAAGGGAGAATGAACACTGAAGCTTTCTTT. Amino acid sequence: CASSRQGRMNTEAFF.